The rows below give T cell receptor beta chains drawn from one sample of a study of tumor-infiltrating lymphocytes in localized non-small cell lung cancer. Generated by immunoSEQ multiplex PCR, the TCRdb table keeps only in-frame clones and is missing some. The sample has about 15,000 clones, around 80% seen once. The sequenced sample consisted of uninvolved lung tissue not adjacent to the tumor. All receptors come from a human donor with non-small cell lung cancer. Each CDR3 is given with its conserved first and last residue. Fields, in order: V gene, J gene, CDR3 protein.

TRBV5-1,TRBJ2-2,CASSLLAGVAGELFF
TRBV5-5,TRBJ2-7,CASNPQGASYEQYF
TRBV5-1,TRBJ1-4,CASSRTGSNEKLFF
TRBV5-4,TRBJ2-7,CASSFDLTYEQYF
TRBV13,TRBJ2-3,CASSLLTDTQYF
TRBV27,TRBJ2-3,CASRSPADTQYF
TRBV19,TRBJ1-3,CASLRGRGENTIYF
TRBV6-1,TRBJ1-5,CASSEAIAGNQPQHF
TRBV5-6,TRBJ2-7,CASSRVDRALNYEQYF
TRBV2,TRBJ2-6,CASGGGTNSGANVLTF
TRBV2,TRBJ2-1,CASSGGQTSYNEQFF
TRBV6-7,TRBJ2-5,CASGAGGMGETQYF
TRBV2,TRBJ2-1,CASSVGSGTSEQFF
TRBV27,TRBJ1-5,CASSLRGRQPQHF
TRBV6-5,TRBJ2-1,CASSSRTSGRTDEQFF
TRBV9,TRBJ2-1,CASSVTLAGRSTYNEQFF
TRBV10-3,TRBJ1-1,CAIAPAGAHTEAFF
TRBV28,TRBJ1-1,CASSVTLLLNTEAFF
TRBV19,TRBJ2-5,CASSISGSAETQYF
TRBV15,TRBJ2-7,CATSSGRAYEQYF
TRBV7-2,TRBJ1-5,CASSSYGTVSNQPQHF
TRBV5-1,TRBJ2-7,CASSLVPGTVSTYEQYF
TRBV11-1,TRBJ2-5,CASSPTTQGQTQYF
TRBV5-1,TRBJ1-2,CASKGIGGGRGYTF
TRBV5-1,TRBJ2-7,CASSLFGTGNYEQYF
TRBV5-4,TRBJ2-7,CASSEGGGATYEQYF
TRBV4-1,TRBJ2-2,CASSQAVWAGELFF
TRBV5-8,TRBJ2-1,CASNWQGRSSYNEQFF
TRBV10-1,TRBJ2-3,CASSASRLTLGTQYF
TRBV5-1,TRBJ2-5,CASSTGTSGQGKETQYF
TRBV10-3,TRBJ2-7,CAISDWSGRGGEQYF
TRBV5-6,TRBJ2-1,CASSFPVSDTYNEQFF
TRBV6-6,TRBJ1-2,CASSPRGRHYGYTF
TRBV5-1,TRBJ2-7,CASSLAGGGPNEQYF
TRBV14,TRBJ1-3,CASSQDNWSGNTIYF
TRBV11-2,TRBJ2-2,CASSRLGQGTGELFF
TRBV7-6,TRBJ2-1,CASSLGGRYEQFF
TRBV19,TRBJ2-7,CASSIHGPGQGASYEQYF
TRBV11-3,TRBJ2-3,CASSFGGATGNTQYF
TRBV6-5,TRBJ2-7,CASSPPDRDRQYF
TRBV6-6,TRBJ2-1,CASSSTGGFYNEQFF
TRBV11-2,TRBJ2-5,CASSRVGWETQYF
TRBV5-1,TRBJ2-7,CASSLGGAPYEQYF
TRBV19,TRBJ2-5,CASSIGAGVGETQYF
TRBV11-2,TRBJ1-1,CASSLVGGSNTEAFF
TRBV6-5,TRBJ2-5,CASTPSGGETQYF
TRBV5-5,TRBJ2-2,CASRFGVSGELFF
TRBV4-1,TRBJ1-4,CASSPPKVRGASTNEKLFF
TRBV5-1,TRBJ2-3,CASSAALRDTQYF
TRBV2,TRBJ2-2,CASSPIRTGELFF
TRBV5-1,TRBJ2-7,CASSSLTSGSSNEQYF
TRBV5-5,TRBJ2-1,CASSLRLAGGAFGNEQFF
TRBV30,TRBJ1-4,CAWNPPGGGREKLFF